This T cell receptor beta chain was recorded in a study of regulatory T cells in long-lasting Graves disease. General study results and limits: There were preferences for TRBV28, TRBJ1-2 and TRBJ2-5 in persistent disease. Rather than thyroid tissue, only peripheral blood underwent study.

The CDR3 extends over 11 amino acids. V gave up 2 bases and J gave up 3 bases, with 4 bases separating them. Germline-derived CDR1 and CDR2 are DFQATT and SNEGSKA (reference sequence). According to the study, TCR beta libraries were built with iRepertoire HTBI primers and CDR3-region Arm-PCR. TCRdb fed the multiplex PCR reads into MiXCR, producing one record per CDR3 protein. The sample lists 350,000 to 450,000 distinct CDR3 sequences; roughly 10% were seen once. This clonotype was observed many times. Its cognate antigen is unknown. Time point given: newly diagnosed GD, antithyroid drugs for less than 3 months. Making the TCR library involved RNA that had been extracted from PBMCs. Another study also made use of these data, one on T cells in Graves' hyperthyroidism and ophthalmopathy.

This sequence joins TRBV20-1 and TRBJ1-2; D is unresolved. This material consisted of peripheral blood mononuclear cells (PBMCs), taken at new diagnosis, from a patient treated with antithyroid drugs. This TCR was sampled from a woman under 30 with Graves disease. The CDR3 coding sequence is TGCAGTGCTAGAACGGACTATGGCTACACCTTC. Protein sequence: CSARTDYGYTF.